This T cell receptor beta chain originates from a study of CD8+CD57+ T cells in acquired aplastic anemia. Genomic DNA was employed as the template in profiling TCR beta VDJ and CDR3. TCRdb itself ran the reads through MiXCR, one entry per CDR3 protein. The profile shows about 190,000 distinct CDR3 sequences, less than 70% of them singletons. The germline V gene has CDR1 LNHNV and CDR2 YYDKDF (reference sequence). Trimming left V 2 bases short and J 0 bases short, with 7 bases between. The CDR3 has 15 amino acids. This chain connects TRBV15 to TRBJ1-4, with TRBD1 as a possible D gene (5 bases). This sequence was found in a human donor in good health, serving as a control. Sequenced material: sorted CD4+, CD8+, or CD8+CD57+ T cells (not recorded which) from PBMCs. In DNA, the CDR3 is TGTGCCACCAGCAGAACGACAGCAACTAATGAAAAACTGTTTTTT. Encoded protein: CATSRTTATNEKLFF.